The 13 T cell receptor beta chains listed next were all sequenced from one sample in a study of T cells expressing NK-cell markers. TCRdb reprocessed the 5' RACE reads, with one entry per CDR3 protein and no DNA. The ten most abundant clones cover about 60% of a sample with under 35,000 distinct CDR3 sequences. Sequenced material: blood T cells: a sorted CD56 or NKG2C T cell subset, CD4+ or CD8+ T cells, or bulk PBMC T cells (not recorded which). Receptors originate from a woman aged 18 to 75 in good health.

V is TRBV9 and J is TRBJ2-7; TCRdb outputs TRBD2, but without DNA this stays unchecked. CDR1 is SGDLS and CDR2 is YYNGEE in the germline V gene. The CDR3 is made up of 15 amino acids. CDR3 loop: CASSYRDSSLYEQYF.

V gene TRBV7-9 combines with J gene TRBJ1-2; TCRdb lists TRBD1, though no DNA is available to test this call. Germline CDR1 reads SEHNR; CDR2 reads FQNEAQ (reference sequence). This CDR3 comprises 16 residues. CDR3 sequence: CASSPQGQGYNYGYTF.

The chain uses TRBV27 and TRBJ2-7; TCRdb's D call of TRBD1 is untestable without DNA. This CDR3 has 13 residues. CDR1 MNHEY and CDR2 SMNVEV come from the germline V gene (reference sequence). CDR3 protein: CASSLGAWYEQYF.

The J gene is TRBJ2-3, the V gene TRBV24-1. Per the germline V gene, CDR1 is KGHDR and CDR2 is SFDVKD. The CDR3 runs 16 residues. CDR3 region: CATSDLFADGTDTQYF.

The chain has TRBV5-1 and TRBJ2-1; the D call from TCRdb, TRBD2, cannot be confirmed without DNA. The CDR3 runs to 15 residues. CDR1 is SGHRS and CDR2 is YFSETQ in the germline V gene. CDR3 sequence: CASRNGGGTNNEQFF.

The V gene is TRBV27, the J gene TRBJ2-3; TCRdb indicates TRBD1, and absent DNA this call remains unverified. The CDR3 is 15 residues long. Germline CDR1 MNHEY, CDR2 SMNVEV (reference sequence). CDR3 region: CASSTWVPPGDTQYF.

The chain employs TRBV30 and TRBJ2-1; TCRdb selects TRBD2, and the lack of DNA leaves this call unchecked. In germline, CDR1 is GTSNPN, CDR2 SVGIG (reference sequence). This CDR3 region has 12 residues. The CDR3 region is CAWSSSGNEQFF.

This chain joins TRBV20-1 and TRBJ1-1; TCRdb picks TRBD1, but there is no DNA to check that call. Germline V gene sequence: CDR1 DFQATT, CDR2 SNEGSKA (reference sequence). The CDR3 loop spans 14 amino acids. The CDR3 is CSASDRDRVTEAFF.

This chain connects TRBV4-1 to TRBJ1-4. CDR3 size: 16 residues. Germline CDR1 is MGHRA and CDR2 is YSYEKL. CDR3 protein: CASRSRLGGVDEKLFF.

CDR3 protein: CASSRTENTAMNTEAFF. The chain joins TRBV5-1 to TRBJ1-1; TCRdb selects TRBD1, and the lack of DNA leaves this call unchecked. This CDR3 spans 17 amino acids. Germline V gene data show CDR1 as SGHRS and CDR2 as YFSETQ.

The chain links TRBV5-4 to TRBJ2-2; TCRdb's assignment of TRBD1 cannot be checked, as there is no DNA. Germline V gene lookup returns CDR1 SGHNT and CDR2 YYREEE (reference sequence). This CDR3 region has 16 residues. CDR3 in amino acids: CASSPQGTSNTGELFF.

The V gene is TRBV12-3 or TRBV12-4, the J gene TRBJ1-1; the TCRdb D gene call, TRBD1, has no DNA to confirm it. This CDR3 contains 12 residues. The CDR3 protein is CASRELNTEAFF.

This chain connects TRBV7-8 to TRBJ2-1. This CDR3 is built from 16 residues. Per germline, CDR1 SGHVS and CDR2 FQNEAQ. The CDR3 spells CASSLARRQLGNEQFF.